Listed below are T cell receptor beta chains from one sample, sequenced in a study of metastatic and nonmetastatic thyroid tumors. With MiXCR, TCRdb called clones anew from the PCR reads. The data contain about 4,400 clones, roughly 33% of them seen just once; the ten biggest clones take up roughly two fifths. Input material: adjacent normal tissue. The receptors were gathered from a male donor with papillary thyroid cancer or a benign thyroid nodule (not recorded which). Some clones in this sample may be carry-over from other donors' samples. CDR3s include the opening cysteine and the closing phenylalanine or tryptophan. Fields, in order: V gene, D gene, CDR3 protein. The D gene is left open where the match is weak.

>TRBV15|-
CATSIYAGETQYF
>TRBV19|-
CASSRGATSVTYEQYF
>TRBV11-2|-
CASSLTPTAYGYTF
>TRBV5-1|TRBD2
CASSQGHSGNPGELFF
>TRBV7-2|-
CASSLAGGRVNNEQFF
>TRBV20-1|-
CSARNTGELFF
>TRBV12-3/TRBV12-4|TRBD1
CASSLQGGQDAEQYF
>TRBV19|TRBD1
CASTGTVNNSPLHF
>TRBV27|-
CASSPGGTGSYTEAFF
>TRBV5-1|-
CASSLVTGQSYEQYF
>TRBV6-1|-
CASSECRDLRSQTQYF
>TRBV3-1|-
CASSRDSHGYTF
>TRBV20-1|TRBD2
CSASGGGLDYEQYF
>TRBV27|TRBD2
CASSFSAAGGGYQETQYF
>TRBV30|-
CAWSVGGGNEQYF
>TRBV20-1|-
CSASFSRYEQYF
>TRBV9|-
CASSPGGLEAFF
>TRBV11-2|TRBD1
CASSFTGDGINEQFF
>TRBV6-5|TRBD1
CASSYSNSRDSYGYTF
>TRBV5-5|TRBD1
CASSSTGQGLVMTAQYF
>TRBV7-8|TRBD1
CASSAYRGNNEQFF
>TRBV6-1|TRBD1
CASSEGQGADTQYF